This T cell receptor beta chain was recovered during a study of shared clonotypes between healthy human individuals. About the research overall: A few men and a couple of women, aged 18 to 49, were donors. Regarding the study as a whole: Inspection by rarefaction showed sorted-subset sequencing to be incomplete despite large depth. Since donors were few, the genetic and exposure-history diversity represented was limited.

Authors' data handling: Junction-only immunoSEQ data arrived without quality scores, meaning filtering differed. Produced via immunoSEQ multiplex PCR; TCRdb's table is partial and in-frame only. The DNA gave D and trimming, while V, J and clone size come from that table. The repertoire consists of about 1.4 million clones, with around 95% occurring once and the leading ten covering roughly 1.1%. This CDR3 spans 13 amino acids. The germline gives CDR1 MNHNS, CDR2 SASEGT. Germline trimming cut 7 bases from V and 5 bases from J; bases unmatched to any gene: 7. A note on this clone: What it binds is not known.

The sequence came from a man younger than 45 in good health. This chain links TRBV6-1 with TRBJ2-5; TRBD2 matches at 7 bases. Sequencing was carried out using naive CD4+ T cells sorted from blood. Regarding subset: CD45RA+ positively selected. CDR3 region: CASNLSGKETQYF. CDR3 DNA sequence: TGTGCCAGCAACTTAAGCGGGAAGGAGACCCAGTACTTC.